The entry below gives a single T cell receptor (beta chain) sequence along with its context. Its antigen is undetermined. The data belong to a study of response to subunit inactivated influenza vaccine. Study-wide results and limits: Authors suggested few new T cells are recruited by each seasonal influenza vaccination.

TCRdb re-called the RT-PCR reads through MiXCR, storing one row per CDR3 protein. The table shows under 750,000 distinct CDR3 sequences, with approximately 12% occurring only once. Sequencing was performed on PBMCs from blood, taken on the day of vaccination. This clonotype was sampled from a man aged 45-65 years who received an inactivated influenza vaccine.

The CDR3 DNA is TGTGCCAGCAGCTTCGATATTGGGACTAGCACAGATACGCAGTATTTT. This gives the protein CASSFDIGTSTDTQYF. The V call is TRBV7-9, the J call TRBJ2-3, with D possibly TRBD2 on 6 matching bases. V was trimmed by 3 bases and J by 0 bases, leaving 13 bases between them. The V gene's germline CDR1 is SEHNR and CDR2 FQNEAQ (reference sequence). This CDR3 comprises 16 residues.